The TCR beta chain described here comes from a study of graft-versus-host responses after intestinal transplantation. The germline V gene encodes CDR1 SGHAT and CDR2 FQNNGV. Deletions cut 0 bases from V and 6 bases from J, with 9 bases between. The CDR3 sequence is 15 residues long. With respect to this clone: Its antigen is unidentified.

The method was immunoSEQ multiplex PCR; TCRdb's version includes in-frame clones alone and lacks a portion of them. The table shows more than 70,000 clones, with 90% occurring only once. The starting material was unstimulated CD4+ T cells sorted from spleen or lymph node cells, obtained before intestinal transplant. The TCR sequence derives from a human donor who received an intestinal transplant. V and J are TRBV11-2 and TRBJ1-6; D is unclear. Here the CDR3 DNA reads TGTGCCAGCAGCTTAGAGGGCAGTCGTAATTCACCCCTCCACTTT. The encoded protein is CASSLEGSRNSPLHF.